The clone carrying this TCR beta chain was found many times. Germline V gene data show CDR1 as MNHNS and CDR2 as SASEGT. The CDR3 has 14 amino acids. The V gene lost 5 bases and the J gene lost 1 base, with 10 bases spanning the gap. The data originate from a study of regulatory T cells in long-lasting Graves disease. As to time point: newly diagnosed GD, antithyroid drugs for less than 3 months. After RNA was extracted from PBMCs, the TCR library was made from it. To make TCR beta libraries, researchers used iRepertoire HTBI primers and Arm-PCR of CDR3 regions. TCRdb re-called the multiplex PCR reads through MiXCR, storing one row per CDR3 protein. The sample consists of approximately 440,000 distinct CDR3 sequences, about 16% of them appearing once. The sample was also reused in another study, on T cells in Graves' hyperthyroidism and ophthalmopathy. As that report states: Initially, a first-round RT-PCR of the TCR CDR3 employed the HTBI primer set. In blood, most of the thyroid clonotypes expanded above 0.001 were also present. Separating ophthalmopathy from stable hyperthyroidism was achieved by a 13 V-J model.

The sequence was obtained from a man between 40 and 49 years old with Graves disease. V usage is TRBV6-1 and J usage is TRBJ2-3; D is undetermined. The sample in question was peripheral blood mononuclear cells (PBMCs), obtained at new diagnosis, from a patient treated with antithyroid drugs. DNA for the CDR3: TGTGCCAGCAGTAATCCGACCCGCACAGATACGCAGTATTTT. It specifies CASSNPTRTDTQYF.